Listed below are T cell receptor beta chains from one sample, sequenced in a study of T-cell reconstitution after alpha-beta-depleted transplantation in children. In TCRdb, the PCR reads were re-called with MiXCR into one record per CDR3 protein. The data show fewer than 700,000 distinct CDR3 sequences, 13% seen once. Specimen: PBMCs, mostly from graft donor cells, collected 360 days after TCRalphabeta/CD19-depleted stem cell transplant. The source of these receptors is a male patient between 5 and 17 years old who had a stem cell transplant for acute myeloid leukemia, so the T cells may come from the graft donor. The CDR3 runs from the conserved cysteine through the conserved F or W.

J gene,V gene,CDR3 protein
TRBJ2-1,TRBV6-5,CASSYFRSPGNEQFF
TRBJ1-1,TRBV3-1,CASSTRDRRNTEAFF
TRBJ2-1,TRBV24-1,CATMQGPYNEQFF
TRBJ2-1,TRBV6-2/TRBV6-3,CASSTSGRKDEQFF
TRBJ2-5,TRBV27,CASTPYARPETQYF
TRBJ2-5,TRBV7-2,CASSLGRGGRIGETQYF
TRBJ2-7,TRBV12-3/TRBV12-4,CASSPLSGSYEQYF
TRBJ2-7,TRBV6-5,CASSYSFGRDEQYF
TRBJ2-2,TRBV25-1,CASSGPGLASGELFF
TRBJ1-3,TRBV29-1,CSVEVRAGNTIYF
TRBJ2-1,TRBV29-1,CSVERLVGTSGRSRQFF
TRBJ1-5,TRBV14,CASSLGQGHQPQHF
TRBJ2-1,TRBV3-1,CASSRFLSSYNEQFF
TRBJ2-7,TRBV6-1,CASDPGQGSYEQYF
TRBJ1-1,TRBV6-5,CASSYSSAGNARAFF
TRBJ1-4,TRBV29-1,CSFKDGSNEKLFF
TRBJ2-3,TRBV20-1,CSAYDAFTDTQYF
TRBJ2-7,TRBV28,CASSLRREKSF
TRBJ2-5,TRBV5-6,CASSLALSGRAGETQYF
TRBJ2-1,TRBV2,CASSLQGASPSGGHEQFF
TRBJ2-6,TRBV12-3/TRBV12-4,CASSLPGGAGANVLTF
TRBJ2-7,TRBV6-1,CASTRGGMAYEQYF
TRBJ2-1,TRBV20-1,CSASPDEQFF
TRBJ2-4,TRBV12-3/TRBV12-4,CASSLPLNLAKNIQYF
TRBJ2-1,TRBV11-1,CASSLMRAGFYNEQFF
TRBJ2-5,TRBV7-2,CASSLAVLGKQETQYF
TRBJ1-5,TRBV6-5,CASSSLGRINQPQHF
TRBJ2-1,TRBV9,CASSVGDQRDLYNEQFF